This T cell receptor beta chain emerged from a study of T cell responses to AZD1222 COVID-19 vaccine. Assay used: immunoSEQ multiplex PCR; TCRdb lists only in-frame clones, some missing. The sample includes around 91,000 clones, approximately 91% of them seen just once. The CDR3 has 13 residues. Germline assignment: CDR1 KGHDR and CDR2 SFDVKD. V was cut by 5 bases and J by 6 bases, with 10 bases left in between. Here the sequenced sample was peripheral blood, taken 28 days after the second AZD1222 dose. This sequence originates from an adult who received the AZD1222 COVID-19 vaccine. The V gene is TRBV24-1, the J gene TRBJ2-1, with D unclear. The CDR3 DNA follows: TGTGCCACCAGTGGAATAAGGGTCAATGAGCAGTTCTTC. Translated, it gives CATSGIRVNEQFF.